The 30 T cell receptor beta chains given below trace back to one sample, sequenced in a study of beta chain features in type 1 diabetes. Overall study findings and caveats: For Type 1 diabetes patients, all four CD4+ subsets carried TCRB CDR3s that were moderately but significantly shorter.

No antigen has been assigned to these receptors. TCRB transcripts that were expressed got sequenced, as all of the isolated RNA had been reverse transcribed. Here immunoSEQ multiplex PCR was the method, and the copy in TCRdb shows in-frame clones only, minus some. Among more than 250,000 clones listed, around 25% were seen once. What was sequenced was naive CD4+ T cells from blood. These receptor sequences come from a woman in her twenties or thirties with type 1 diabetes.

This chain connects TRBV7-3 to TRBJ2-1; D gene ambiguous. Trimming took 6 bases from V and 4 from J, leaving 10 bases between them. The CDR3 has 13 amino acids. Germline CDR1 and CDR2: SGHTA and FQGTGA. For the CDR3, the DNA is TGTGCCAGCAGTTTACCCCCATACAATGAGCAGTTCTTC. Translating gives CASSLPPYNEQFF.

This clone was seen a few times. Other DNA sequences in this specimen translate into the identical CDR3. The gene calls are TRBV5-1 and TRBJ2-1; D is ambiguous. The length of the CDR3 is 15 residues. Trimming removed 0 bases at V and 2 bases at J, with 9 bases between. In germline, CDR1 is SGHRS, CDR2 YFSETQ. The CDR3: CASSLVGSPYNEQFF. CDR3 nucleotides: TGCGCCAGCAGCTTGGTTGGTAGCCCCTACAATGAGCAGTTCTTC.

This clone was detected a few times. The chain couples TRBV19 to TRBJ1-2; D remains unclear. This CDR3 spans 12 amino acids. Looked up from germline, CDR1 is LNHDA and CDR2 is SQIVND (reference sequence). V shed 6 bases and J shed 8 bases, with 13 bases lying between them. CDR3 loop: CASRYGVGGYTF. The CDR3 DNA sequence: TGTGCCAGTAGGTACGGGGTCGGCGGCTACACCTTC.

This clone was seen more than once but under ten times. This chain connects TRBV29-1 to TRBJ1-2, with D maybe TRBD1 (6 bases). The CDR3 is made up of 14 amino acids. The germline V gene encodes CDR1 SQVTM and CDR2 ANQGSEA. Trimming pared 5 bases from V and 5 bases from J, leaving 18 bases between. The CDR3 DNA reads TGCAGCGTTAATACAGGGTCGTTCTGGTATGGCTACACCTTC. It specifies CSVNTGSFWYGYTF.

This sequence joins TRBV4-1 and TRBJ1-5; perhaps TRBD1 as D (6 bases). The length of the CDR3 is 14 residues. Trimming stripped 8 bases from V and 0 bases from J, with 11 bases between. The germline gives CDR1 MGHRA, CDR2 YSYEKL. Here the CDR3 reads CASSDRNSNQPQHF. In DNA form, the CDR3 reads TGCGCCAGCTCCGACAGGAATAGCAATCAGCCCCAGCATTTT.

There are a few counts of this clone. This chain links TRBV2 with TRBJ2-1; TRBD2 matches 9 bases. V was pared by 6 bases and J by 4 bases, with 13 bases of the junction left unmatched. From germline, CDR1 is SNHLY and CDR2 FYNNEI. CDR3 length: 17 amino acids. DNA of the CDR3: TGTGCCAGCAGACAGGTGATCACTAGCGGGTTTTACAATGAGCAGTTCTTC. Its translation: CASRQVITSGFYNEQFF.

The J gene is TRBJ2-6, the V gene TRBV6-5; 8 bases agree with TRBD1. Trimming took 4 bases from V and 2 from J; bases not matched to a gene: 4. This CDR3 has 16 residues. Germline V gene sequence: CDR1 MNHEY, CDR2 SVGAGI. The CDR3 DNA reads TGTGCCAGCAGTTCACTACAGGGGGCTGGGGCCAACGTCCTGACTTTC. Translation gives CASSSLQGAGANVLTF.

This clone was observed a single time. J is TRBJ2-5 and V is TRBV7-9, with D possibly TRBD1 on 5 matching bases. The germline V gene encodes CDR1 SEHNR and CDR2 FQNEAQ (reference sequence). The ends were cut back, 2 bases at V and 5 bases at J, with 18 bases in the middle. The CDR3 spans 16 residues. The CDR3 reads CASSLINDWSGETQYF. CDR3 in DNA: TGTGCCAGCAGCTTAATTAATGACTGGTCAGGGGAGACCCAGTACTTC.

The chain joins TRBV29-1 to TRBJ2-1; 7 nucleotides line up with TRBD2. There are 15 residues in the CDR3. The V segment lost 5 bases and the J segment 0 bases; nucleotides outside the gene matches: 7. Germline V gene data show CDR1 as SQVTM and CDR2 as ANQGSEA. CDR3 amino acids: CSVRAGPSSYNEQFF. The CDR3 DNA is TGCAGCGTTCGAGCGGGACCGAGCTCCTACAATGAGCAGTTCTTC.

This clone was seen a handful of times. The rearrangement links TRBV30 to TRBJ2-1, with D possibly TRBD2 on 7 matching bases. Per germline, CDR1 GTSNPN and CDR2 SVGIG (reference sequence). CDR3 size: 14 residues. The V end lost 5 bases, the J end lost 8 bases, and 19 bases lay between the germline ends. DNA for the CDR3: TGTGCCTGGCAAACCGGGGGCGGGAGTTATGAGCAGTTCTTC. This encodes CAWQTGGGSYEQFF.

The chain employs TRBV7-3 and TRBJ2-5, with 8 bases that match TRBD1. The ends lost 4 bases at V and 5 bases at J; junction bases unmatched: 9. Germline loops: CDR1 SGHTA, CDR2 FQGTGA. The CDR3 runs 15 residues. CDR3 region: CASSSTGQGGETQYF. CDR3 DNA sequence: TGTGCCAGCAGCTCCACCGGACAGGGCGGGGAGACCCAGTACTTC.

This clone was picked up a small number of times. For the CDR3, the DNA is TGTGCCTGGAGTGTATCGAGGCTAGTAATACATGAGCAGTTCTTC. The encoded protein is CAWSVSRLVIHEQFF. The J gene is TRBJ2-1, the V gene TRBV30; D remains ambiguous. Deletions cut 0 bases from V and 8 bases from J, with 17 bases between. CDR3 length equals 15 residues. Germline CDR1 and CDR2: GTSNPN and SVGIG (reference sequence).

This chain links TRBV18 with TRBJ2-5; 7 nucleotides align to TRBD1. J lost 5 bases, V lost 8 bases, and 8 bases had no gene match. This CDR3 region has 13 residues. CDR1 is KGHSH and CDR2 is LQKENI in the germline V gene. CDR3 in DNA: TGTGCCAGCCTTACAGGGGACCGGGAGACCCAGTACTTC. It specifies CASLTGDRETQYF.

The chain has TRBV2 and TRBJ1-5; D is possibly TRBD1 (5 bases). There are 14 residues in the CDR3. The V end lost 2 bases, the J end lost 7 bases, and 12 bases lay between the germline ends. Per the germline V gene, CDR1 is SNHLY and CDR2 is FYNNEI. The DNA for the CDR3 is TGTGCCAGCAGTGAACAGGGATTGTCCCAGCCCCAGCATTTT. Protein: CASSEQGLSQPQHF.

Only a few counts were recorded for this clone. The chain links TRBV30 to TRBJ1-5; D unclear. The CDR3 length is 13 residues. CDR1 is GTSNPN, CDR2 SVGIG, per germline (reference sequence). V lost 0 bases and J 8 bases, leaving 11 bases between the germline ends. The DNA for the CDR3 is TGTGCCTGGAGTGTACTGTCGAGGGAGCCCCAGCATTTT. It translates to CAWSVLSREPQHF.

This chain joins TRBV5-4 and TRBJ2-5, with 7 nucleotides matching TRBD1. The J segment lost 2 bases and the V segment lost 4 bases, leaving 5 bases of the junction unmatched. The CDR3 has 14 residues. CDR1 and CDR2 from the germline V gene are SGHNT and YYREEE (reference sequence). The CDR3 reads CASSQGTVQETQYF. The CDR3 DNA reads TGTGCCAGCAGCCAAGGGACAGTTCAAGAGACCCAGTACTTC.

This chain joins TRBV9 and TRBJ2-3; 9 bases match TRBD2. Germline V gene lookup returns CDR1 SGDLS and CDR2 YYNGEE. Losses at the gene ends were 4 bases for V and 6 bases for J; bases not matched to a gene: 6. This CDR3 region has 14 residues. CDR3 nucleotides: TGTGCCAGCAGCCCGGGACTAGCTGCCGATACGCAGTATTTT. This gives the protein CASSPGLAADTQYF.

The table lists this clone with a few counts. The CDR3 spells CSVETGVNEQFF. CDR3 bases: TGCAGCGTTGAAACCGGGGTCAATGAGCAGTTCTTC. This chain uses TRBV29-1 with TRBJ2-1, with D possibly matching TRBD2 (5 bases). Germline V lookup: CDR1 SQVTM, CDR2 ANQGSEA. The CDR3 sequence is 12 residues long. V lost 2 bases to trimming and J lost 6 bases, with 8 bases between them.

This clone was picked up a small number of times. V gene TRBV6-5 combines with J gene TRBJ2-7, with 10 bases that match TRBD2. With 10 bases clipped from V and 3 bases from J, the junction kept 9 bases outside the gene matches. The germline CDR1 and CDR2 sequences are MNHEY and SVGAGI. This CDR3 spans 14 amino acids. The CDR3, as DNA: TGTGCCACCCAGAGCGGGAGGGCCATCTACGAGCAGTACTTC. Translating it yields CATQSGRAIYEQYF.

As concerns this clone: This specimen includes other DNA sequences encoding the same CDR3. The chain uses TRBV30 and TRBJ1-5, with D perhaps TRBD1 (5 bases). CDR3 length equals 13 residues. Germline V gives CDR1 GTSNPN, CDR2 SVGIG (reference sequence). V was pared by 0 bases and J by 5 bases, with 8 bases between. The CDR3: CAWSVRGDQPQHF. CDR3 DNA sequence: TGTGCCTGGAGTGTTCGGGGGGATCAGCCCCAGCATTTT.

This sequence joins TRBV11-2 and TRBJ1-1, with D maybe TRBD1 (6 bases). CDR1 SGHAT and CDR2 FQNNGV come from the germline V gene. The V and J ends lost 4 bases and 4 bases respectively, with 13 bases between them. CDR3 length: 14 amino acids. CDR3 DNA: TGTGCCAGCAGCTCTACAACAGGGTTCACTGAAGCTTTCTTT. Translation: CASSSTTGFTEAFF.

This clone was counted only a few times. The J gene is TRBJ1-1, the V gene TRBV19; D is unresolved. The CDR3 is 14 amino acids. From germline, CDR1 is LNHDA and CDR2 SQIVND (reference sequence). The V and J ends lost 5 bases and 3 bases respectively, with 13 bases between them. The CDR3 DNA reads TGTGCCAGTAGTCCACACGCAAGCGACACTGAAGCTTTCTTT. Protein: CASSPHASDTEAFF.

This clone came up a few times. V is TRBV9 and J is TRBJ2-1, with D possibly matching TRBD2 (5 bases). The V and J ends lost 4 bases and 6 bases respectively, with 11 bases between them. Per germline, CDR1 SGDLS and CDR2 YYNGEE. The CDR3 extends over 13 amino acids. CDR3 nucleotide sequence: TGTGCCAGCAGCCTAGGAGGTGGCAATGAGCAGTTCTTC. The encoded protein is CASSLGGGNEQFF.

The gene calls are TRBV4-1 and TRBJ2-5; 10 bases agree with TRBD2. CDR1 is MGHRA, CDR2 YSYEKL, per germline. J was trimmed by 5 bases and V by 1 base; bases with no gene match: 10. This CDR3 contains 17 residues. CDR3 sequence: CASSQGGLAGAWETQYF. In DNA, the CDR3 is TGCGCCAGCAGCCAAGGCGGTCTAGCGGGAGCGTGGGAGACCCAGTACTTC.

The chain employs TRBV7-2 and TRBJ2-1; D is unresolved. CDR1 SGHTA and CDR2 FQGNSA come from the germline V gene. V was clipped by 1 base and J by 2 bases, with 9 bases between them. The CDR3 is made up of 15 amino acids. CDR3 nucleotides: TGTGCCAGCAGCTTAGGCGCGGTTCCCTACAATGAGCAGTTCTTC. Protein sequence: CASSLGAVPYNEQFF.

V is TRBV7-6 and J is TRBJ2-1; no clear D. This CDR3 comprises 13 residues. V shed 1 base and J shed 5 bases, with 6 bases lying between them. The V gene's germline CDR1 is SGHVS and CDR2 FNYEAQ. CDR3 residues: CASSLVRDNEQFF. The CDR3 DNA reads TGTGCCAGCAGCTTAGTTAGAGACAATGAGCAGTTCTTC.

This clone was observed a few times. This sequence joins TRBV28 and TRBJ1-2, with 7 bases that match TRBD1. The trim removed 6 bases at V and 4 bases at J, leaving 8 bases unmatched. CDR1 and CDR2 (germline): MDHEN, SYDVKM. This CDR3 is built from 14 residues. Here the CDR3 DNA reads TGTGCCAGCAGCCTGACGGGACAGATCTATGGCTACACCTTC. This encodes CASSLTGQIYGYTF.

J is TRBJ2-1 and V is TRBV29-1; D possibly corresponds to TRBD2 (5 bases). The germline gives CDR1 SQVTM, CDR2 ANQGSEA. Trimming cost V 2 bases and J 2 bases, with 7 bases left between them. The CDR3 totals 13 residues. The CDR3: CSVERGAYNEQFF. DNA of the CDR3: TGCAGCGTTGAACGGGGAGCCTACAATGAGCAGTTCTTC.

Only a few counts were recorded for this clone. This chain links TRBV19 with TRBJ2-1; tentatively, D is TRBD2 (6 bases). The germline CDR1 and CDR2 sequences are LNHDA and SQIVND (reference sequence). The CDR3 length is 14 residues. The ends were cut back, 4 bases at V and 4 bases at J, with 11 bases in the middle. CDR3 sequence (DNA): TGTGCCAGTAGTAGAAGTGGACTATACAATGAGCAGTTCTTC. Encoded protein: CASSRSGLYNEQFF.

The sample holds a few counts of this clone. The CDR3 sequence is CASSEKREIPYNEQFF. In DNA form, the CDR3 reads TGTGCCAGCAGTGAAAAGCGGGAGATCCCCTACAATGAGCAGTTCTTC. The genes are TRBV6-1 and TRBJ2-1, with 8 bases aligning to TRBD2. The CDR3 covers 16 residues. With V trimmed by 2 bases and J by 2 bases, 5 bases remained unmatched. Looked up from germline, CDR1 is MNHNS and CDR2 is SASEGT.